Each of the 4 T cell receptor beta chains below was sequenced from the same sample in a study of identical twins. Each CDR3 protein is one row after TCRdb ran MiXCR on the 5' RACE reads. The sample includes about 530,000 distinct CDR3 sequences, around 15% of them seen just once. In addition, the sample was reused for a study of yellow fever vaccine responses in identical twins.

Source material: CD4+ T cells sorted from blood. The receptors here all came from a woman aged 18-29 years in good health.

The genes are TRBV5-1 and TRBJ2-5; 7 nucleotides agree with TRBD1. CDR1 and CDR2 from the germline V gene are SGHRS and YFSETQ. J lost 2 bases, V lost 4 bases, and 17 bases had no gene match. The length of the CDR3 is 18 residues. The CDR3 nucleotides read TGCGCCAGCAGCCCCACAGGGGTAGAGTTGGGGTTACAAGAGACCCAGTACTTC. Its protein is CASSPTGVELGLQETQYF.

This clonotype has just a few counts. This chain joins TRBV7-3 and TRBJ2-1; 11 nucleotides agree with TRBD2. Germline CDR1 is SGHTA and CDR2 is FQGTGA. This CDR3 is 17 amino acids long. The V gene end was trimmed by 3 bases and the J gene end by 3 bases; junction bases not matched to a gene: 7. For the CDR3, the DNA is TGTGCCAGCAGCTTCGCCCCTCTAGCGGGAGGCTACAATGAGCAGTTCTTC. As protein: CASSFAPLAGGYNEQFF.

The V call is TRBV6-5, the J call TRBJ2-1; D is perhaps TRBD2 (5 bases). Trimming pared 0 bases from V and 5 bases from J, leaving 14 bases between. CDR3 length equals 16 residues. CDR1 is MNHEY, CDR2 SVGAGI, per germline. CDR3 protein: CASSYSFGVGDNEQFF. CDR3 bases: TGTGCCAGCAGTTACTCTTTTGGGGTGGGAGACAATGAGCAGTTCTTC.

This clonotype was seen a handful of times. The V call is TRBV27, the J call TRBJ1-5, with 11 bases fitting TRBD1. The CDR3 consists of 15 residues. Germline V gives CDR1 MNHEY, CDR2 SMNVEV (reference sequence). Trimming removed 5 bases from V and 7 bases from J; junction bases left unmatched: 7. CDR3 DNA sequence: TGTGCCAGCAGTCCCCGGGACAGGGGGAACCAGCCCCAGCATTTT. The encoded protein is CASSPRDRGNQPQHF.